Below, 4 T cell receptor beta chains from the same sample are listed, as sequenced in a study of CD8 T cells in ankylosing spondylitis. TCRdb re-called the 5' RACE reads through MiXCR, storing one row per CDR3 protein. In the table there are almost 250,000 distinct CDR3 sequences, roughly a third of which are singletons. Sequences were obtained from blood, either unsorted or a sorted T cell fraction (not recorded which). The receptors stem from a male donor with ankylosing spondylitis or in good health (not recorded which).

The CDR3 protein is CASTTPLGIQYF. CDR3 DNA sequence: TGTGCCAGCACCACCCCGTTGGGGATTCAGTACTTC. The rearrangement joins TRBV28 to TRBJ2-4; D gene unclear. Trimming took off 7 bases at V and 10 bases at J, with 14 bases between the two ends. This CDR3 contains 12 residues. In germline, CDR1 is MDHEN, CDR2 SYDVKM.

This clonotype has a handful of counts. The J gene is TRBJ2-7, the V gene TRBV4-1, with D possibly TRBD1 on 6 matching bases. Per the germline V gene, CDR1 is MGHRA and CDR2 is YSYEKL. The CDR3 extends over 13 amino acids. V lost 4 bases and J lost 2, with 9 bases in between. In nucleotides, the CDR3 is TGCGCCAGCAGCCGGCAGGGGACCTACGAGCAGTACTTC. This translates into CASSRQGTYEQYF.

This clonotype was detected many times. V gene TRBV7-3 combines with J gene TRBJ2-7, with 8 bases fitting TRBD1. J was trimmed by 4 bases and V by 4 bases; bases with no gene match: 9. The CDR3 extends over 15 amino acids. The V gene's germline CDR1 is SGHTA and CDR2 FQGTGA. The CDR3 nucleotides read TGTGCCAGCAGCTCCGGGTTGGGACAGGCTTACGAGCAGTACTTC. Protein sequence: CASSSGLGQAYEQYF.

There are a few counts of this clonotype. CDR3 sequence reads: CASSIRDRYTGELFF. Written as DNA, the CDR3 is TGTGCCAGCAGCATCCGGGACAGGTACACCGGGGAGCTGTTTTTT. The chain couples TRBV7-9 to TRBJ2-2; TRBD1 aligns across 8 bases. The ends lost 5 bases at V and 3 bases at J; junction bases unmatched: 5. Germline V gives CDR1 SEHNR, CDR2 FQNEAQ (reference sequence). The CDR3 spans 15 residues.